What follows is one T cell receptor (beta chain) and its context. The data were obtained in a study of blood T cells in healthy people across ages. V shed 3 bases, J shed 0 bases, and the junction held 5 bases outside the gene matches. The CDR3 contains 15 residues. Germline V gene data show CDR1 as DFQATT and CDR2 as SNEGSKA (reference sequence). Sample-barcoded 5' priming and a J-beta primer mix drove a second PCR of about 6 to 12 cycles. TCRdb independently ran MiXCR on the 5' RACE reads; one entry per CDR3 protein. This sample has about 1.4 million distinct CDR3 sequences, with approximately 59% found just once. Roughly 9.2 milliliters was the volume of peripheral blood drawn from each donor.

The TCR sequence derives from a man younger than 30 in good health. The chain recombines TRBV20-1 with TRBJ2-7; 10 positions match TRBD1. The sample comprised blood. In nucleotides, the CDR3 is TGCAGTGCTAGGGCGGACAGGGGGAGCTCCTACGAGCAGTACTTC. Its protein is CSARADRGSSYEQYF.